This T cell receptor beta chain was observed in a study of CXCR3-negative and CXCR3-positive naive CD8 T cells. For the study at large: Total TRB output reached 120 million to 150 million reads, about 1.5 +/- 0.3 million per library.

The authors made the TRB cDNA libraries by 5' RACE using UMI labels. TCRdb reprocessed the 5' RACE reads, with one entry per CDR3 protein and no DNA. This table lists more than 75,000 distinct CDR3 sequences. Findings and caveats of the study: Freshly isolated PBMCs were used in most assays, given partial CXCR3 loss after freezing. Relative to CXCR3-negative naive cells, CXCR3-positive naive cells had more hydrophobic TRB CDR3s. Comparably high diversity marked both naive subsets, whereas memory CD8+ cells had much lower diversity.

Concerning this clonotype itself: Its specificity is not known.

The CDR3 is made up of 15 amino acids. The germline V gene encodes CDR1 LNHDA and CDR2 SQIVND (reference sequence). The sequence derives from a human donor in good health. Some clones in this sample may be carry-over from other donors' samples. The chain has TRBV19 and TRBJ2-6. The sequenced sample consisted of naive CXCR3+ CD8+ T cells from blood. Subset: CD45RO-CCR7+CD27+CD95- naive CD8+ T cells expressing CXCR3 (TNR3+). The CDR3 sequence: CASSISRYGANVLTF.